The source of this TCR beta chain is a study of cytomegalovirus exposure and HLA in healthy donors. There are a few counts of this clone. This CDR3 is 12 amino acids long. Trimming cost V 6 bases and J 3 bases, with 8 bases left between them. Germline V gene data show CDR1 as SNHLY and CDR2 as FYNNEI. Use of 60 Vbeta and 13 Jbeta primers characterized the PCR. Here immunoSEQ multiplex PCR was the method, and the copy in TCRdb shows in-frame clones only, minus some. The sample contains 110,000 to 150,000 clones, around 9.7% of which appear only once. The sequence came from a man aged 45-65 years in good health and CMV-seronegative. The chain recombines TRBV2 with TRBJ1-2; no reliable D call. Sequencing was performed on PBMCs. The CDR3 sequence is CASSHGDYGYTF. The CDR3 DNA is TGTGCCAGCAGCCACGGGGACTATGGCTACACCTTC.